The clone carrying this T cell receptor beta chain was observed at least ten times. What it binds is not known. From about 0.4 ug of RNA, a library with molecular barcoded alpha/delta and beta/gamma adaptors was made. In TCRdb, the reads were re-called with MiXCR into one record per CDR3 protein. This table has about 28,000 distinct CDR3 sequences, around 15% appearing once. The data were obtained in a study of read filtering for tumor transcriptome and immune sequencing. Study-wide background: After DNase treatment, RNA was made into whole-transcriptome libraries.

The CDR3 has 18 residues. The germline V gene encodes CDR1 MNHEY and CDR2 SMNVEV (reference sequence). Trimming left V 0 bases short and J 0 bases short, with 15 bases between. Study outcomes and limitations: Compared with RNA-seq, IR-seq gave much higher clonotype depth and reliability.

The chain uses TRBV27 and TRBJ2-1, with D maybe TRBD2 (6 bases). The source material was a population of CD138-negative cells sorted from bone marrow. The clonotype originates from a donor at least 40 years old with multiple myeloma. CDR3 residues: CASSLSPGVGSSYNEQFF. The CDR3 DNA reads TGTGCCAGCAGTTTATCCCCGGGAGTTGGCAGCTCCTACAATGAGCAGTTCTTC.